Each of the 16 T cell receptor beta chains below was sequenced from the same sample in a study of yellow fever vaccine responses in identical twins. TCRdb processed the RT-PCR reads anew with MiXCR; each CDR3 protein has one entry. The data hold about 14,000 distinct CDR3 sequences, with about 88% observed a single time. The source was T cells from blood (PBMCs), unsorted or a sorted subset (not recorded which), collected before or after yellow fever vaccination (not recorded which). The source of these receptors is a woman under 30 who received the yellow fever vaccine.

The chain links TRBV18 to TRBJ2-5; 9 nucleotides align to TRBD2. The germline V gene has CDR1 KGHSH and CDR2 LQKENI. V lost 3 bases to trimming and J lost 9 bases; unmatched junction nucleotides: 8. The CDR3 covers 14 residues. The CDR3 spells CASSPTSGQRAQYF. The CDR3 DNA reads TGTGCCAGCTCACCGACTAGCGGACAGAGGGCCCAGTACTTC.

This chain joins TRBV7-6 and TRBJ2-2, with no clear D. The germline gives CDR1 SGHVS, CDR2 FNYEAQ. The CDR3 runs to 16 residues. Trimming took off 1 base at V and 1 base at J, with 10 bases between the two ends. CDR3 bases: TGTGCCAGCAGCTTAGTAGCTCAGATGAACACCGGGGAGCTGTTTTTT. The encoded protein is CASSLVAQMNTGELFF.

V and J are TRBV2 and TRBJ2-4; the D is unclear. The CDR3 runs 14 residues. CDR1 is SNHLY, CDR2 FYNNEI, per germline. V dropped 5 bases and J dropped 11 bases, with 19 bases sitting between them. The CDR3 region has the DNA TGTGCCAGCAGTCCCCCCGAGCTTAGGAATGTTCAGTACTTC. Translation: CASSPPELRNVQYF.

The CDR3 loop reads CASSLVPGGNEQFF. CDR3 in DNA: TGTGCCAGCAGCTTAGTTCCAGGGGGTAATGAGCAGTTCTTC. The rearrangement joins TRBV11-1 to TRBJ2-1; the match to TRBD1 covers 7 bases. The CDR3 runs to 14 residues. V lost 1 base to trimming and J lost 7 bases; unmatched junction nucleotides: 4. Germline CDR1 is SGHAT and CDR2 is FQDESV (reference sequence).

V usage is TRBV29-1 and J usage is TRBJ2-7, with TRBD1 as a possible D gene (6 bases). Looked up from germline, CDR1 is SQVTM and CDR2 is ANQGSEA. The CDR3 consists of 13 residues. Here the CDR3 reads CSFIGRGIYEQYF. CDR3 bases: TGCAGTTTTATCGGCAGGGGTATCTACGAGCAGTACTTC.

The chain is built from TRBV12-3 or TRBV12-4 and TRBJ2-7; D call uncertain. The CDR3 is 14 amino acids. V gave up 0 bases and J gave up 3 bases, with 9 bases separating them. CDR3 sequence: CASSLAPRFYEQYV. The CDR3 nucleotides read TGTGCCAGCAGTTTAGCGCCCAGGTTCTACGAGCAGTACGTC.

The rearrangement links TRBV18 to TRBJ2-7, with unresolved D. The CDR3 runs 14 residues. Germline values: CDR1 KGHSH, CDR2 LQKENI. V gave up 4 bases and J gave up 2 bases, with 12 bases separating them. CDR3 DNA sequence: TGTGCCAGCTCACACGGGCCTCCTACCTACGAGCAGTACTTC. This gives the protein CASSHGPPTYEQYF.

The V gene is TRBV18, the J gene TRBJ2-2; D is ambiguous. V dropped 6 bases and J dropped 0 bases, with 11 bases sitting between them. Germline V gene data show CDR1 as KGHSH and CDR2 as LQKENI. The length of the CDR3 is 15 residues. CDR3 bases: TGTGCCAGCTCGTTAGGGTTCGCGAACACCGGGGAGCTGTTTTTT. Protein: CASSLGFANTGELFF.

This sequence joins TRBV20-1 and TRBJ2-1; D remains ambiguous. Deletions cut 1 base from V and 10 bases from J, with 17 bases between. CDR3 length equals 14 residues. The germline CDR1 and CDR2 sequences are DFQATT and SNEGSKA (reference sequence). This chain's CDR3 is CSARGDLYFREQFF. As DNA, the CDR3 is TGCAGTGCTAGAGGAGACCTTTATTTTAGGGAGCAGTTCTTC.

J is TRBJ2-1 and V is TRBV16, with D tentatively TRBD2 (6 bases). This CDR3 region has 16 residues. Trimming shortened V by 0 bases and J by 2 bases, and 11 bases separated the two germline ends. Germline values: CDR1 KGHSY, CDR2 FQNENV. The CDR3 DNA sequence: TGTGCCAGCAGCCAATCGAGGGCTAGCGCCTACAATGAGCAGTTCTTC. Translation: CASSQSRASAYNEQFF.

This chain uses TRBV6-1 with TRBJ1-4; 9 positions agree with TRBD1. Germline V lookup: CDR1 MNHNS, CDR2 SASEGT. J was trimmed by 12 bases and V by 6 bases; bases with no gene match: 20. The CDR3 sequence is 17 residues long. DNA of the CDR3: TGTGCCAGCAGGCCCGGGGGCGGACAGGGGTCTAATAGGGAACTGTTTTTT. Its protein is CASRPGGGQGSNRELFF.

V gene TRBV5-4 combines with J gene TRBJ2-7; TRBD2 aligns across 9 bases. The germline gives CDR1 SGHNT, CDR2 YYREEE (reference sequence). The CDR3 is made up of 14 amino acids. The ends lost 3 bases at V and 5 bases at J; junction bases unmatched: 6. As DNA, the CDR3 is TGTGCCAGCAGCTCTACGGGACTAGCTAACGAGCAGTACTTC. Residues: CASSSTGLANEQYF.

The chain joins TRBV29-1 to TRBJ2-1, with D perhaps matching TRBD1 (6 bases). Germline V gene sequence: CDR1 SQVTM, CDR2 ANQGSEA. V lost 3 bases and J 4 bases, leaving 16 bases between the germline ends. The CDR3 is 15 amino acids. CDR3 in DNA: TGCAGCGTTGACACCGGACAGAGAACTTACAATGAGCAGTTCTTC. Translation gives CSVDTGQRTYNEQFF.

V usage is TRBV19 and J usage is TRBJ2-1; a weak D match, TRBD2 (6 bases). Germline V gene data show CDR1 as LNHDA and CDR2 as SQIVND (reference sequence). The CDR3 sequence is 15 residues long. With 5 bases removed from V and 3 bases from J, the gap between germline ends came to 14 bases. CDR3 sequence (DNA): TGTGCCAGTAGTCCACTAGCCCCTGTCTACAATGAGCAGTTCTTC. Translating gives CASSPLAPVYNEQFF.

V usage is TRBV10-3 and J usage is TRBJ1-1; tentative D call: TRBD1 (5 bases). Deletions cut 7 bases from V and 8 bases from J, with 14 bases between. This CDR3 spans 12 amino acids. Per germline, CDR1 ENHRY and CDR2 SYGVKD. This CDR3 reads CAIKGSSGEAFF. CDR3 nucleotides: TGTGCCATCAAGGGGTCCTCGGGGGAAGCTTTCTTT.

The genes are TRBV5-1 and TRBJ2-7; no reliable D call. CDR1 is SGHRS and CDR2 is YFSETQ in the germline V gene. This CDR3 contains 13 residues. V shed 0 bases and J shed 4 bases, with 8 bases lying between them. The CDR3 DNA reads as TGCGCCAGCAGCTTGGACAGCGTTTACGAGCAGTACTTC. This sequence encodes CASSLDSVYEQYF.